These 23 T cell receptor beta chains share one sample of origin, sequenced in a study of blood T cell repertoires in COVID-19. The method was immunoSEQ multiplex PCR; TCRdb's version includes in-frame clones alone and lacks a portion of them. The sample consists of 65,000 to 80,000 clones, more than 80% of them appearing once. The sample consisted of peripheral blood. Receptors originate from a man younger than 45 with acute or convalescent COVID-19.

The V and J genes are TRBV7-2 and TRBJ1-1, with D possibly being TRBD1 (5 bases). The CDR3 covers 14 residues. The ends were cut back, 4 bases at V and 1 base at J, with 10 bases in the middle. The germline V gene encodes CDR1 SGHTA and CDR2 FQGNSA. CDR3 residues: CASSSGLQNTEAFF. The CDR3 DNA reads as TGTGCCAGCAGCTCGGGACTGCAGAACACTGAAGCTTTCTTT.

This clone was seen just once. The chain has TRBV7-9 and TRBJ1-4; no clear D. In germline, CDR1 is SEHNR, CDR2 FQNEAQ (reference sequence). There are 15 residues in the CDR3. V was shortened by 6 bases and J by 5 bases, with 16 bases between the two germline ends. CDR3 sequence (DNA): TGTGCCAGCAGTTTCCCAGGAGGGCGGAATGAAAAACTGTTTTTT. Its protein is CASSFPGGRNEKLFF.

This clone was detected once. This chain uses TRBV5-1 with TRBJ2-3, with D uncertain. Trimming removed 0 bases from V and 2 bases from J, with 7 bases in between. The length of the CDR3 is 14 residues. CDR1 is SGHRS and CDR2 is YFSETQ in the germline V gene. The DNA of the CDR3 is TGCGCCAGCAGCTTGGCGGGTTTCACAGATACGCAGTATTTT. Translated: CASSLAGFTDTQYF.

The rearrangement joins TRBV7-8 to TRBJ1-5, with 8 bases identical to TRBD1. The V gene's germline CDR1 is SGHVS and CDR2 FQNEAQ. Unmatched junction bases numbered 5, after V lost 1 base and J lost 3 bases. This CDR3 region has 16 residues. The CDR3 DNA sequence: TGTGCCAGCAGCTTAGTAACAGGGGGGATCAATCAGCCCCAGCATTTT. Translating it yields CASSLVTGGINQPQHF. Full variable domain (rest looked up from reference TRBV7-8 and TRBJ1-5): GAGVSQSPRYKVAKRGQDVALRCDPISGHVSLFWYQQALGQGPEFLTYFQNEAQLDKSGLPSDRFFAERPEGSVSTLKIQRTQQEDSAVYLCASSLVTGGINQPQHFGDGTRLSIL.

In nucleotides, the CDR3 is TGTGCCAGTAGTGCAAAACTAGCGGGATCCTACGAGCAGTACTTC. Its translation: CASSAKLAGSYEQYF. The V gene is TRBV19, the J gene TRBJ2-7; 10 bases are a match to TRBD2. Germline-derived CDR1 and CDR2 are LNHDA and SQIVND (reference sequence). V gave up 5 bases and J gave up 1 base; unmatched junction bases: 5. This CDR3 is 15 amino acids long.

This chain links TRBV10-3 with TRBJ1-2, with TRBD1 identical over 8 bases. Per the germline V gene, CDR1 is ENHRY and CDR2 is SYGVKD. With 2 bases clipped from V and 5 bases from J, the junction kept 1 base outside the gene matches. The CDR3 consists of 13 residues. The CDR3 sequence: CAISEGTGYGYTF. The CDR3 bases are TGTGCCATCAGTGAGGGGACAGGATATGGCTACACCTTC.

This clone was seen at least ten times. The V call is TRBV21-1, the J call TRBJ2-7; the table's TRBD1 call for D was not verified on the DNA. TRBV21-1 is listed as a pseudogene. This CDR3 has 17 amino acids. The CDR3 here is CASSKPGQGNLDYEQYF. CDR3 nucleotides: TGTGCCAGCAGCAAACCGGGACAGGGGAACTTAGATTACGAGCAGTACTTC.

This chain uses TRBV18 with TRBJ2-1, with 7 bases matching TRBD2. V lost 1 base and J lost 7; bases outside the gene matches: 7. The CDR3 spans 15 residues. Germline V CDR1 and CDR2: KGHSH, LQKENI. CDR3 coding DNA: TGTGCCAGCTCACCACTGGGAGGGCCAAAGAATGAGCAGTTCTTC. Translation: CASSPLGGPKNEQFF. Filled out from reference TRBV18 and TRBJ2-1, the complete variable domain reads NAGVMQNPRHLVRRRGQEARLRCSPMKGHSHVYWYRQLPEEGLKFMVYLQKENIIDESGMPKERFSAEFPKEGPSILRIQQVVRGDSAAYFCASSPLGGPKNEQFFGPGTRLTVL.

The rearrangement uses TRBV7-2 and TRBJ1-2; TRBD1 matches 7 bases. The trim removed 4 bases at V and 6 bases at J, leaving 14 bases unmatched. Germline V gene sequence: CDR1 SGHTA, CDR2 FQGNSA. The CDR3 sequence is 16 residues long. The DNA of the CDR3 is TGTGCCAGCAGCTCGGGACAGCGCGACTTTAGGAATGGCTACACCTTC. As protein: CASSSGQRDFRNGYTF.

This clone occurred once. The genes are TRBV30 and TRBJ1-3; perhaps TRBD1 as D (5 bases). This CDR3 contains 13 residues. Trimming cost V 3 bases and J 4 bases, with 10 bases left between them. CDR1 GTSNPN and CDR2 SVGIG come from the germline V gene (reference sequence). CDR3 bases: TGTGCCTGGAGCGGGGGTTCCGGAAACACCATATATTTT. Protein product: CAWSGGSGNTIYF.

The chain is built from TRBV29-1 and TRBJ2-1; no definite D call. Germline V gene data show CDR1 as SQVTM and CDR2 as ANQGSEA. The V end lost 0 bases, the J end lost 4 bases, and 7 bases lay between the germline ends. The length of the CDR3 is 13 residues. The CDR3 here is CSVEDLTYNEQFF. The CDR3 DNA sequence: TGCAGCGTTGAAGATCTGACTTACAATGAGCAGTTCTTC.

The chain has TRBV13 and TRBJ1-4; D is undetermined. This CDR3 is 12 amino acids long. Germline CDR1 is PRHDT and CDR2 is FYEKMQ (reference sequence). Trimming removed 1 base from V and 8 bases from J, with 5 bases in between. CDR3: CASSLASEKLFF. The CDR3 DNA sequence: TGTGCCAGCAGCTTAGCAAGCGAAAAACTGTTTTTT.

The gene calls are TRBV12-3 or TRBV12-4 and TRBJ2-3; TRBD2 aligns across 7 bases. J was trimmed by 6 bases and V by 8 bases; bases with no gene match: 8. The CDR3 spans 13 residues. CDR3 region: CASRGGSGDTQYF. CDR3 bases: TGTGCCAGCCGGGGAGGGAGTGGCGATACGCAGTATTTT.

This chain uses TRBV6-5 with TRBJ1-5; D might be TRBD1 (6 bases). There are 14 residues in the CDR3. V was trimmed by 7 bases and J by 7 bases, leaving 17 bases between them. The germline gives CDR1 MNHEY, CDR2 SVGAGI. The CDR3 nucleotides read TGTGCCAGCACTAGAGGGGGTTGGGGGCAGCCCCAGCATTTT. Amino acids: CASTRGGWGQPQHF.

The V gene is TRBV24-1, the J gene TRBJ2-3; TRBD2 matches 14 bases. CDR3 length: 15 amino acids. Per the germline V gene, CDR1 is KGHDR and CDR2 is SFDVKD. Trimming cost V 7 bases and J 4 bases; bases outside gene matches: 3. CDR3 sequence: CATSGTSGGADTQYF. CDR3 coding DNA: TGTGCCACCAGCGGGACTAGCGGGGGAGCAGATACGCAGTATTTT.

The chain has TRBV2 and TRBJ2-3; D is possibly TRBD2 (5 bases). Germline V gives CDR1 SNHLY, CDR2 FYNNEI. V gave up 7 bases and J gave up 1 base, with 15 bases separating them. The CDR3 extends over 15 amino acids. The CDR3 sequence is CASTAATGGTDTQYF. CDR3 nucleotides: TGTGCCAGCACCGCCGCCACCGGGGGCACAGATACGCAGTATTTT.

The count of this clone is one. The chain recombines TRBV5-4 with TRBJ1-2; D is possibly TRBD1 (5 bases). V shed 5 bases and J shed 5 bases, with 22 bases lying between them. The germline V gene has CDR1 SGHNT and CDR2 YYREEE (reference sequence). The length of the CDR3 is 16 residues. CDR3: CASSLPPGRGLYGYTF. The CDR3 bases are TGTGCCAGCAGTTTGCCCCCGGGACGGGGACTATATGGCTACACCTTC.

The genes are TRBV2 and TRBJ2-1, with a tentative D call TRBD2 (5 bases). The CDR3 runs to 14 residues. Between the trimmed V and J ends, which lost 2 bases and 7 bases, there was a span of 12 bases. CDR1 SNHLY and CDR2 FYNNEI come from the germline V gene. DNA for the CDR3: TGTGCCAGCAGTGAAAGGGAACTAGTGAATGAGCAGTTCTTC. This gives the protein CASSERELVNEQFF.

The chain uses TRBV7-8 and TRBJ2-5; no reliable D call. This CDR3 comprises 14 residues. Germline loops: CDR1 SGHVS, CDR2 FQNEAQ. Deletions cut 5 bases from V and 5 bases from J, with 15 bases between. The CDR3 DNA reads TGTGCCAGCAGCCTGTCCCGAGGTGCCGAGACCCAGTACTTC. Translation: CASSLSRGAETQYF.

CDR3 DNA sequence: TGTGCCAGCAGCCGCAGGTCCGCTAGCACAGATACGCAGTATTTT. Translating it yields CASSRRSASTDTQYF. V and J are TRBV7-2 and TRBJ2-3; D call uncertain. Germline lookup yields CDR1 SGHTA and CDR2 FQGNSA. The CDR3 sequence is 15 residues long. Trimming cost V 5 bases and J 0 bases, with 12 bases left between them.

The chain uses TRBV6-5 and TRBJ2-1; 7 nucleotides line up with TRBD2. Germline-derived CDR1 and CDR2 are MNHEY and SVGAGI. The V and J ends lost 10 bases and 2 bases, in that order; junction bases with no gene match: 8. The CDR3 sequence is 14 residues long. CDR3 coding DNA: TGTGCCACTATCGGGGGGTCCACCTACAATGAGCAGTTCTTC. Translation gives CATIGGSTYNEQFF.

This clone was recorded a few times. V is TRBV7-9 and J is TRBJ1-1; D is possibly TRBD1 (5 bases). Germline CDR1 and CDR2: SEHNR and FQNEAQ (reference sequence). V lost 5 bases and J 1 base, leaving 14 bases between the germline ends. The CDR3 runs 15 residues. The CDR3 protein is CASSPNWGRNTEAFF. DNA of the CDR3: TGTGCCAGCAGCCCGAATTGGGGCCGGAACACTGAAGCTTTCTTT.

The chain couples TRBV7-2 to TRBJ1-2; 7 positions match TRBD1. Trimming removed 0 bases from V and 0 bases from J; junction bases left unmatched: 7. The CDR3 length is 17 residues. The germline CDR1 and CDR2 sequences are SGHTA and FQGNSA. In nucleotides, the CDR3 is TGTGCCAGCAGCTTAGCGGCGGGACAGTTAACTAACTATGGCTACACCTTC. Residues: CASSLAAGQLTNYGYTF.